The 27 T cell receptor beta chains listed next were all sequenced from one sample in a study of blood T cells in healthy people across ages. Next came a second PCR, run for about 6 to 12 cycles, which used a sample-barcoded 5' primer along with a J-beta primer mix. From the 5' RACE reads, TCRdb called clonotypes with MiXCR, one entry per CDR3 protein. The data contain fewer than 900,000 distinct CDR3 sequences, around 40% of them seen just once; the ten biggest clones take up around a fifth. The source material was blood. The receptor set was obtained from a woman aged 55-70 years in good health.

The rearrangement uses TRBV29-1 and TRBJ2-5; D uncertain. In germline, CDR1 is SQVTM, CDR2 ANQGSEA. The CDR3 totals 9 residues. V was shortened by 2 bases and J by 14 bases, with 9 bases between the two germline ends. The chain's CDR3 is CSVELGPYF. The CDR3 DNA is TGCAGCGTTGAACTAGGGCCCTACTTC.

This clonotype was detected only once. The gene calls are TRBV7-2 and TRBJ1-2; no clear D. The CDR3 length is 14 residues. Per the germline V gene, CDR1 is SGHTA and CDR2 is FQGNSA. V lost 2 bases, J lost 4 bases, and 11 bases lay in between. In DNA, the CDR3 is TGTGCCAGCAGCTTATGGCAGGAGGGCTATGGCTACACCTTC. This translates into CASSLWQEGYGYTF. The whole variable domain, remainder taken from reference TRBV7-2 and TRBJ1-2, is GAGVSQSPSNKVTEKGKDVELRCDPISGHTALYWYRQSLGQGLEFLIYFQGNSAPDKSGLPSDRFSAERTGGSVSTLTIQRTQQEDSAVYLCASSLWQEGYGYTFGSGTRLTVV.

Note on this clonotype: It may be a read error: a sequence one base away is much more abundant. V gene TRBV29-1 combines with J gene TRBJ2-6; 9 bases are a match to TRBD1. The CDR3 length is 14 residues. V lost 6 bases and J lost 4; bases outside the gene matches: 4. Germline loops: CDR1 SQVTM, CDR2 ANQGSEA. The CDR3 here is CSVGQGSGANVLTF. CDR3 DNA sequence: TGCAGCGTGGGACAGGGCAGCGGGGCCAACGTCCTGACTTTC.

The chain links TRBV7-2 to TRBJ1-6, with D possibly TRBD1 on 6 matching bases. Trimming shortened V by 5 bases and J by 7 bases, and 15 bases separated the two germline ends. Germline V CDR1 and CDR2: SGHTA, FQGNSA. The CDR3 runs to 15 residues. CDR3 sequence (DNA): TGTGCCAGCAGCCCCAATGGGGGGCAGAATTCACCCCTCCACTTT. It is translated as CASSPNGGQNSPLHF.

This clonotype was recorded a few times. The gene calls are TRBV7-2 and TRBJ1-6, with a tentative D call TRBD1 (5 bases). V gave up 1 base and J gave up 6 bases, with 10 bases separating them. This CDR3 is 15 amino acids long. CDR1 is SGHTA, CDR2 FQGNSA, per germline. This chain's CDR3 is CASSLVAGTNSPLHF. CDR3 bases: TGTGCCAGCAGCTTAGTAGCAGGGACTAATTCACCCCTCCACTTT.

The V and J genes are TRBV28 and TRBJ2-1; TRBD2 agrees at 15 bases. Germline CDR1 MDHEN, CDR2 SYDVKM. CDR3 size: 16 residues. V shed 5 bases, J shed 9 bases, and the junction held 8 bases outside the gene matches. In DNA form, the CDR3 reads TGTGCCAGCAGTCCAGGACTAGCGGGAGGGGTAGGTGAGCAGTTCTTC. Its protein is CASSPGLAGGVGEQFF.

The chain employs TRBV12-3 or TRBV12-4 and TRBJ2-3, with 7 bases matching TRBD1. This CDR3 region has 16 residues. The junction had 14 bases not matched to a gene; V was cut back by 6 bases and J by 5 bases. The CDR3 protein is CASSSPGTETLDTQYF. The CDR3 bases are TGTGCCAGCAGCTCCCCCGGGACAGAAACTTTAGATACGCAGTATTTT.

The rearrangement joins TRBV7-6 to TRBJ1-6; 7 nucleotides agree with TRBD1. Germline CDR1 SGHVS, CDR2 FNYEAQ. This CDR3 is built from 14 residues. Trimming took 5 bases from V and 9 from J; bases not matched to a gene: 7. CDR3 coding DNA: TGTGCCAGCAGCCGGGACAGAAAAAGTTCACCCCTCCACTTT. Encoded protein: CASSRDRKSSPLHF.

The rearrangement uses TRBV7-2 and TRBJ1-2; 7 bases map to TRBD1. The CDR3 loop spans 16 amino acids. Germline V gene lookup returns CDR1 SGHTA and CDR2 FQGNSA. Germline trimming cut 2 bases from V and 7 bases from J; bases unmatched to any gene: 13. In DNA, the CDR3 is TGTGCCAGCAGCTTAAGGGACAGCATACTTGGGCTTGGCTACACCTTC. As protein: CASSLRDSILGLGYTF.

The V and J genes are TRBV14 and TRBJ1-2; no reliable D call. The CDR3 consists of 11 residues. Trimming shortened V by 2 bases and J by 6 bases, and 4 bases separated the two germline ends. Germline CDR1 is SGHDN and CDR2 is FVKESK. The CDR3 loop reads CASSQRHGYTF. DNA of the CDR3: TGTGCCAGCAGCCAAAGACATGGCTACACCTTC.

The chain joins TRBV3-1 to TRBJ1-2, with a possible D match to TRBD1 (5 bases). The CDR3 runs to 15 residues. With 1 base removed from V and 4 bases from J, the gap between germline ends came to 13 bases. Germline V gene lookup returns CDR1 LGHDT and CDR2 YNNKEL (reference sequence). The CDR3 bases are TGTGCCAGCAGCCAAGTGCTCAGGGTCCCCTATGGCTACACCTTC. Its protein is CASSQVLRVPYGYTF.

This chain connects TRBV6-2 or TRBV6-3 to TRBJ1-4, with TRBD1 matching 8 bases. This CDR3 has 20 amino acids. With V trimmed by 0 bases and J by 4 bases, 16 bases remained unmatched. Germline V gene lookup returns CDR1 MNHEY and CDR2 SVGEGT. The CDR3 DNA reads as TGTGCCAGCAGTTACTCGGAAAGAGACAGGGGAAGAGGATTTAATGAAAAACTGTTTTTT. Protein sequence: CASSYSERDRGRGFNEKLFF.

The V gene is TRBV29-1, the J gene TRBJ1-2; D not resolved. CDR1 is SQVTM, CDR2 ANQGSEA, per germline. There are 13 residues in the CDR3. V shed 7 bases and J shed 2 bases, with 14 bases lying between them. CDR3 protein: CSAEVQQNYGYTF. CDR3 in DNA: TGCAGCGCGGAGGTCCAGCAAAACTATGGCTACACCTTC.

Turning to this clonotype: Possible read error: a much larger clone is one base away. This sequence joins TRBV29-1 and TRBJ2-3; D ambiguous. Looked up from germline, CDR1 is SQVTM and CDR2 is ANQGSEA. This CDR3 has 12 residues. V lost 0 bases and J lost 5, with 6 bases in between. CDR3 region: CSVEEGLDTQYF. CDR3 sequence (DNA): TGCAGCGTTGAAGAAGGTCTAGATACGCAGTATTTT.

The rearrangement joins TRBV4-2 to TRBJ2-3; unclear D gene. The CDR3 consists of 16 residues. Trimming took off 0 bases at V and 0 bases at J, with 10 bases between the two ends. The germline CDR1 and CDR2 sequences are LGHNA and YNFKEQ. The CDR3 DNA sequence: TGTGCCAGCAGCCAAGAGGTGTCAGAAAGCACAGATACGCAGTATTTT. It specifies CASSQEVSESTDTQYF.

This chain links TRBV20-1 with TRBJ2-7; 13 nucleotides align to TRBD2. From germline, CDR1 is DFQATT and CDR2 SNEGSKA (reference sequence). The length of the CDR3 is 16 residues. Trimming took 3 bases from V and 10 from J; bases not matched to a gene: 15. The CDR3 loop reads CSARRRTSGGKGTQYF. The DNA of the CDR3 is TGCAGTGCTAGGAGGAGGACTAGCGGGGGCAAAGGTACCCAGTACTTC.

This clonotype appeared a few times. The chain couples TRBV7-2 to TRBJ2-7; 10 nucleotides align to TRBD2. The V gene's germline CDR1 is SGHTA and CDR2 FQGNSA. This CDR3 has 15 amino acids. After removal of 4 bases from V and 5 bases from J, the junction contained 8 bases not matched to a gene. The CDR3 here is CASSSAGGGVDEQYF. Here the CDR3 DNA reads TGTGCCAGCAGCTCAGCGGGAGGGGGGGTGGACGAGCAGTACTTC.

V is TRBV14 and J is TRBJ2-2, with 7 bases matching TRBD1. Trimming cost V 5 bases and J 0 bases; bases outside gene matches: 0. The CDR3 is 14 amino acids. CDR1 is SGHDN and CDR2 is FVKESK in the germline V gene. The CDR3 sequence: CASSGTANTGELFF. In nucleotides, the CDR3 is TGTGCCAGCAGCGGGACAGCGAACACCGGGGAGCTGTTTTTT. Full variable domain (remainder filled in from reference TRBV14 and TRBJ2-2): EAGVTQFPSHSVIEKGQTVTLRCDPISGHDNLYWYRRVMGKEIKFLLHFVKESKQDESGMPNNRFLAERTGGTYSTLKVQPAELEDSGVYFCASSGTANTGELFFGEGSRLTVL.

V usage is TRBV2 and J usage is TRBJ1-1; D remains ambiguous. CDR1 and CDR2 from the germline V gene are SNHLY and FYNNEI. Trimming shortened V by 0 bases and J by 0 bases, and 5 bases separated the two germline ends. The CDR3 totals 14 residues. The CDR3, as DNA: TGTGCCAGCAGTGAAGCGCAATTGAACACTGAAGCTTTCTTT. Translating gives CASSEAQLNTEAFF.

CDR3 region: CSARDLRTGDYGYTF. CDR3 DNA: TGCAGTGCTAGAGATTTGCGGACAGGGGACTATGGCTACACCTTC. The chain couples TRBV20-1 to TRBJ1-2, with TRBD1 matching over 9 bases. Germline CDR1 DFQATT, CDR2 SNEGSKA (reference sequence). V lost 0 bases, J lost 3 bases, and 5 bases stayed unmatched. The CDR3 consists of 15 residues.

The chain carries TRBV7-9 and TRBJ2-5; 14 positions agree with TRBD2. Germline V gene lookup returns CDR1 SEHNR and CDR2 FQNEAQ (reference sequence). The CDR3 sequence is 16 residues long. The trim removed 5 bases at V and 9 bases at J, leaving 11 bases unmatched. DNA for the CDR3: TGTGCCAGCAGCCCTACCCCATGGACTAGCGGGAGGTCCCAGTACTTC. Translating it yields CASSPTPWTSGRSQYF.

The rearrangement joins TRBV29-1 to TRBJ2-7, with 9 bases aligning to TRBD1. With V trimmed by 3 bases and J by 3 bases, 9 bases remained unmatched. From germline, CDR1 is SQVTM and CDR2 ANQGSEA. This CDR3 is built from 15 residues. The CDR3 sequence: CSVERGDRGDYEQYF. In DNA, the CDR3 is TGCAGCGTTGAGCGGGGCGACAGGGGGGACTACGAGCAGTACTTC.

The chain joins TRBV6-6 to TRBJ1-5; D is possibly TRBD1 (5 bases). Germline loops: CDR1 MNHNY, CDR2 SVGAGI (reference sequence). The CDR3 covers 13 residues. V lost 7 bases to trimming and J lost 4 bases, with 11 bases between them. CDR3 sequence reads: CASTLGRNQPQHF. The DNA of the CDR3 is TGTGCCAGCACTTTGGGGCGAAATCAGCCCCAGCATTTT.

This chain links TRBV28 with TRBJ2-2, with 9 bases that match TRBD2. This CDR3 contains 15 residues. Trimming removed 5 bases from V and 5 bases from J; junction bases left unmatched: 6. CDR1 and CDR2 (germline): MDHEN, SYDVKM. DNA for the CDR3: TGTGCCAGCAGTGAGATAGCGGGGGATACCGGGGAGCTGTTTTTT. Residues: CASSEIAGDTGELFF.

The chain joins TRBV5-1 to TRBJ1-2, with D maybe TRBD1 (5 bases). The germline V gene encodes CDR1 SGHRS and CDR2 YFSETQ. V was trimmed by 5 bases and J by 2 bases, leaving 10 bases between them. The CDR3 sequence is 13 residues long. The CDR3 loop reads CASSEGKNYGYTF. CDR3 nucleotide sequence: TGCGCCAGCAGTGAGGGGAAGAACTATGGCTACACCTTC.

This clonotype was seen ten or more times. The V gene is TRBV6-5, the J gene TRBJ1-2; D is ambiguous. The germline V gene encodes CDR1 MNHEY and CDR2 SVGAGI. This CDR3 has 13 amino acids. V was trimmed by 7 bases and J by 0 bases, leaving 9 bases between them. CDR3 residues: CASKRGPNYGYTF. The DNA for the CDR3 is TGTGCCAGCAAAAGAGGTCCTAACTATGGCTACACCTTC.

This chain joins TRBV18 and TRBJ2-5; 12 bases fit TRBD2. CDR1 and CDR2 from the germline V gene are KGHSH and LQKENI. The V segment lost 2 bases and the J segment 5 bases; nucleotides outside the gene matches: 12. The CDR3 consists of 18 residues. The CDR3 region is CASSPRLAGGPSMETQYF. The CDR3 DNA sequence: TGTGCCAGCTCACCAAGGCTAGCGGGAGGGCCTTCAATGGAGACCCAGTACTTC.